The rows below give T cell receptor beta chains drawn from one sample of a study of T cells in Graves' hyperthyroidism and ophthalmopathy. TCRdb reprocessed the multiplex PCR reads with MiXCR, giving one entry per CDR3 protein. The sample carries roughly 660,000 distinct CDR3 sequences, 15% to 20% recorded once. The material sequenced was blood. These TCRs come from a man aged 50-60 years with Graves' hyperthyroidism. Both conserved end residues are part of each CDR3. The D gene is left open where the match is weak. Where a row states a size, it is once, few, many or the class of an expanded clone; other rows omit it.

D,J,V,size,CDR3,DNA
TRBD2,TRBJ2-1,TRBV7-3,many,CASSPSVGRAWNEQFF,TGTGCCAGCAGCCCATCCGTCGGGAGGGCCTGGAATGAGCAGTTCTTC
-,TRBJ2-7,TRBV28,-,CASRSPPAGWYEQYF,TGTGCCAGCAGATCTCCCCCCGCGGGCTGGTACGAGCAGTACTTC
-,TRBJ2-5,TRBV7-2,many,CASSSGVVWRDQETQYF,TGTGCCAGCAGTTCTGGGGTCGTCTGGAGGGATCAAGAGACCCAGTACTTC
TRBD1,TRBJ1-3,TRBV4-3,-,CASSQGLQGATGNTIYF,TGCGCCAGCAGCCAAGGCCTACAGGGGGCAACTGGAAACACCATATATTTT
TRBD1,TRBJ2-1,TRBV20-1,-,CSARDPRTGGFNEQFF,TGCAGTGCTAGAGATCCCAGGACAGGGGGGTTCAATGAGCAGTTCTTC
-,TRBJ2-5,TRBV9,few,CASSEGGGSETQYF,TGTGCCAGCAGCGAGGGGGGCGGGAGTGAGACCCAGTACTTC
TRBD1,TRBJ2-6,TRBV7-9,many,CASSLEGQVPGANVLTF,TGTGCCAGCAGCTTAGAGGGACAGGTTCCCGGGGCCAACGTCCTGACTTTC
-,TRBJ1-1,TRBV19,many,CASSFSETPLEAFF,TGTGCCAGTAGTTTCTCCGAAACGCCCTTAGAAGCTTTCTTT
-,TRBJ2-5,TRBV5-1,-,CASSFQGHQETQYF,TGCGCCAGCAGCTTCCAGGGGCACCAAGAGACCCAGTACTTC
-,TRBJ1-1,TRBV5-4,-,CAASGSGNTEAFF,TGTGCCGCCTCTGGAAGCGGTAACACTGAAGCTTTCTTT
-,TRBJ2-7,TRBV3-1,few,CASSQHPSYEQYF,TGTGCCAGCAGCCAACACCCATCCTACGAGCAGTACTTC
-,TRBJ1-4,TRBV9,many,CASSVTGSSNEKLFF,TGTGCCAGCAGCGTAACAGGTTCCTCTAATGAAAAACTGTTTTTT
TRBD2,TRBJ2-1,TRBV6-1,many,CASSEALAGSSYNEQFF,TGTGCCAGCAGTGAAGCTCTAGCGGGCAGCTCCTACAATGAGCAGTTCTTC
-,TRBJ2-1,TRBV25-1,-,CASSEYTDSEQFF,TGTGCCAGCAGTGAATATACGGACAGTGAGCAGTTCTTC
TRBD1,TRBJ1-6,TRBV6-2/TRBV6-3,-,CASSPGTAGSPLHF,TGTGCCAGCAGTCCCGGGACAGCCGGATCACCCCTCCACTTT
-,TRBJ2-1,TRBV19,-,CASSIEGVIEQFF,TGTGCCAGTAGTATAGAGGGAGTCATCGAGCAGTTCTTC
-,TRBJ1-2,TRBV3-1,-,CASSTGAAGFVYGYTF,TGTGCCAGCAGCACGGGGGCGGCAGGGTTCGTCTATGGCTACACCTTC
TRBD2,TRBJ2-1,TRBV28,many,CASSFPSGNNEQFF,TGTGCCAGCAGTTTCCCTAGCGGGAACAATGAGCAGTTCTTC
-,TRBJ1-5,TRBV7-2,few,CASTVQVGRPQHF,TGTGCCAGCACCGTCCAAGTCGGGCGGCCCCAGCATTTT
-,TRBJ1-2,TRBV28,many,CASTRGGESPYGYTF,TGTGCCAGCACCCGCGGGGGGGAGTCTCCCTATGGCTACACCTTC
TRBD1,TRBJ2-7,TRBV7-9,many,CASSTSGTDYEQYF,TGTGCCAGCAGCACTTCCGGGACAGATTACGAGCAGTACTTC
-,TRBJ2-1,TRBV19,few,CASSIIRGPYNEQFF,TGTGCCAGTAGTATAATCCGAGGGCCCTACAATGAGCAGTTCTTC
-,TRBJ1-2,TRBV28,many,CASSHGLSYGSTF,TGTGCCAGCTCCCACGGACTCTCCTACGGGAGCACCTTC
TRBD1,TRBJ1-1,TRBV30,many,CAWRDRGILQAFF,TGTGCCTGGAGGGACAGGGGAATACTTCAAGCTTTCTTT
-,TRBJ2-7,TRBV6-1,many,CASQGTTPHEQYF,TGTGCCAGCCAGGGAACCACGCCCCACGAGCAGTACTTC
-,TRBJ2-1,TRBV3-1,few,CASSQEYSGSSYNEQFF,TGTGCCAGCAGCCAAGAATACTCGGGTAGCTCCTACAATGAGCAGTTCTTC
-,TRBJ1-1,TRBV20-1,many,CSAPSPGHTEAFF,TGCAGTGCGCCAAGTCCGGGCCACACTGAAGCTTTCTTT
TRBD1,TRBJ2-1,TRBV19,-,CASSHPGQTYNEQFF,TGTGCCAGTAGTCATCCGGGACAGACCTACAATGAGCAGTTCTTC
-,TRBJ2-1,TRBV15,-,CATSRGFGTSSYNEQFF,TGTGCCACCAGCAGAGGTTTCGGGACAAGCTCCTACAATGAGCAGTTCTTC
-,TRBJ2-2,TRBV19,few,CASNTRDTGELFF,TGTGCCAGTAATACCAGGGACACCGGGGAGCTGTTTTTT
-,TRBJ1-1,TRBV2,many,CASTRQTIETEAFF,TGTGCCAGCACGCGACAGACTATCGAGACTGAAGCTTTCTTT
-,TRBJ2-4,TRBV7-2,-,CASSFSERKKIQYF,TGTGCCAGCAGCTTTAGCGAAAGAAAAAAGATTCAGTACTTC
-,TRBJ1-1,TRBV28,few,CASSSPGTTMNTEAFF,TGTGCCAGCAGTTCCCCCGGGACAACCATGAACACTGAAGCTTTCTTT
TRBD2,TRBJ2-5,TRBV30,many,CAWNQGLADQETQYF,TGTGCCTGGAACCAGGGACTAGCGGACCAAGAGACCCAGTACTTC
TRBD2,TRBJ2-5,TRBV10-3,many,CAISVGSGAQETQYF,TGTGCCATCAGTGTGGGTAGCGGGGCGCAAGAGACCCAGTACTTC
TRBD1,TRBJ2-7,TRBV6-1,many,CAPHPDRGITPSYEQYF,TGTGCCCCCCACCCGGACAGGGGCATAACCCCTTCCTACGAGCAGTACTTC
TRBD1,TRBJ2-2,TRBV2,many,CASSGQGRGGELFF,TGTGCCAGCAGTGGACAGGGGAGAGGCGGGGAGCTGTTTTTT
-,TRBJ1-4,TRBV14,-,CASRRPREGVKLFF,TGTGCCAGCAGACGGCCCCGGGAAGGAGTAAAACTGTTTTTT
-,TRBJ1-1,TRBV30,few,CAWSRTRKNTEAFF,TGTGCCTGGAGTCGGACACGAAAGAACACTGAAGCTTTCTTT
-,TRBJ2-3,TRBV9,many,CASSVATLEGTYTDTQYF,TGTGCCAGCAGCGTAGCTACGTTGGAGGGAACATACACAGATACGCAGTATTTT
TRBD1,TRBJ1-5,TRBV20-1,few,CSARRDRGPSNQPQHF,TGCAGTGCTAGACGGGACAGGGGCCCTAGCAATCAGCCCCAGCATTTT
-,TRBJ2-2,TRBV13,few,CASLPEGGGNGELFF,TGTGCCAGCCTCCCTGAGGGGGGGGGCAACGGGGAGCTGTTTTTT
-,TRBJ2-7,TRBV12-3/TRBV12-4,many,CASSPDREGEQYF,TGTGCCAGCAGCCCGGACAGGGAGGGCGAGCAGTACTTC
-,TRBJ2-7,TRBV12-3/TRBV12-4,many,CASSPNKNPTYEQYF,TGTGCCAGCAGTCCTAACAAGAACCCAACCTACGAGCAGTACTTC
-,TRBJ2-7,TRBV12-3/TRBV12-4,many,CASSLVRGTPGEQYF,TGTGCCAGCAGTTTAGTCCGTGGGACCCCGGGCGAGCAGTACTTC
TRBD1,TRBJ1-4,TRBV7-2,-,CASSLEGQTNEKLFF,TGTGCCAGCAGCTTAGAGGGACAGACGAATGAAAAACTGTTTTTT
TRBD1,TRBJ2-3,TRBV20-1,many,CSARDYTGGDTQYF,TGCAGTGCTAGAGATTACACAGGGGGAGATACGCAGTATTTT
TRBD1,TRBJ2-7,TRBV28,many,CASSSSGQASIEQYF,TGTGCCAGCAGTTCCTCGGGACAGGCTTCCATAGAGCAGTACTTC
TRBD1,TRBJ2-1,TRBV28,many,CASSLRTGGAGEQFF,TGTGCCAGCAGTTTGAGGACAGGGGGCGCGGGTGAGCAGTTCTTC
-,TRBJ2-2,TRBV7-2,-,CASRFYEGGNTGELFF,TGTGCCAGCAGATTCTACGAGGGAGGGAACACCGGGGAGCTGTTTTTT
-,TRBJ1-6,TRBV28,many,CASRLSLSALSSYNSPLHF,TGTGCCAGCCGTTTAAGTTTGTCCGCACTGAGCTCCTATAATTCACCCCTCCACTTT
-,TRBJ2-1,TRBV20-1,many,CSARDQGTRVYEQFF,TGCAGTGCTAGAGACCAGGGGACCCGTGTGTATGAGCAGTTCTTC
-,TRBJ2-5,TRBV19,few,CASSIDFSGFTETQYF,TGTGCCAGTAGTATAGATTTCTCAGGTTTTACGGAGACCCAGTACTTC
-,TRBJ1-2,TRBV20-1,few,CSARAGANYGYTF,TGCAGTGCTAGGGCAGGGGCGAACTATGGCTACACCTTC
TRBD2,TRBJ2-7,TRBV28,-,CASKPGGAGSVSRSYEQYF,TGTGCCAGCAAACCCGGGGGGGCAGGGAGTGTTAGCAGGTCCTACGAGCAGTACTTC
-,TRBJ2-4,TRBV6-2/TRBV6-3,-,CASSHIAKNIQYF,TGTGCCAGCAGCCATATAGCCAAAAACATTCAGTACTTC
-,TRBJ2-5,TRBV10-3,-,CAISEELRETQYF,TGTGCCATCAGTGAGGAGTTGAGAGAGACCCAGTACTTC
TRBD1,TRBJ1-2,TRBV14,-,CASSQSGTGGARYGYTF,TGTGCCAGCAGCCAATCCGGGACAGGGGGCGCGAGATATGGCTACACCTTC
TRBD1,TRBJ1-4,TRBV28,many,CASSLRQGSVEKLFF,TGTGCCAGCAGCCTCCGACAGGGGAGCGTGGAAAAACTGTTTTTT
-,TRBJ1-1,TRBV19,few,CASSIGPTGNTEAFF,TGTGCCAGTAGTATAGGCCCGACGGGGAACACTGAAGCTTTCTTT